This TCR beta chain originates from a study of blood T cell repertoires in COVID-19. Study at large: The United States, Italy and Spain were the sources of the acute and convalescent COVID-19 samples. Sources were T cells, B-cell-depleted T cells, or PBMCs; the material itself was cDNA or gDNA.

Germline V gene sequence: CDR1 MNHEY, CDR2 SVGAGI. This CDR3 contains 14 residues. J gave up 7 bases and V 6 bases, and 6 bases lay outside the gene matches. Enrollment of patients from Seattle took place during active infection, with longitudinal follow-up. How the authors handled the data: Cell counts per sample came from amplifying reference gene primers. Libraries were prepared by immunoSEQ multiplex PCR; TCRdb keeps only in-frame clonotypes and omits some of them. V, J and clone size derive from that table, while D and trimming were established from the DNA sequence. The table shows about 69,000 clones, with about 86% occurring only once.

Sequenced: peripheral blood. The clonotype was recovered from a middle-aged man with COVID-19, enrolled during active disease. V is TRBV6-5 and J is TRBJ1-3; 10 bases are shared with TRBD1. CDR3: CASRRGQGLNTIYF. The CDR3 DNA is TGTGCCAGCAGGAGGGGACAGGGGTTGAACACCATATATTTT.